One T cell receptor beta chain is described in this entry. What it binds is unknown. Clones were sequenced by immunoSEQ multiplex PCR, and TCRdb holds only the in-frame ones, with some missing. The sample has approximately 15,000 clones; around nine tenths are singletons. The sample comes from a study of OX40 agonist ivuxolimab in advanced cancers. Study context: Participants, 70% to 90% male, averaged roughly 59 years of age, ranging from 23 to 79.

Germline CDR1 and CDR2: LGHNT and FRNRAP. Trimming stripped 5 bases from V and 0 bases from J, with 30 bases between. CDR3 size: 21 residues. Study-wide points: CD4+ and CD8+ blood T cells expanded clonally by week 6 at 0.1 to 3.0 mg/kg. Among the lowest peripheral clonal expansion occurred in 0.1-3.0 mg/kg partial responders. Antigen specificity remained undetermined for the expanded peripheral T cells.

The sample was CD4+ or CD8+ T cells sorted from blood, taken in a trial of the OX40 agonist ivuxolimab. The chain is built from TRBV12-5 and TRBJ2-3, with D perhaps being TRBD1 or TRBD2 (6 bases each). This clonotype was sampled from an adult with an advanced solid tumor such as melanoma, head and neck, liver or kidney cancer. The CDR3 is CASGPRARGREIAESTDTQYF. The CDR3 bases are TGTGCTAGTGGTCCTAGGGCCAGGGGAAGGGAGATAGCGGAGAGCACAGATACGCAGTATTTT.